The sequence of this T cell receptor beta chain was determined in a study of blood T cell repertoires in COVID-19. Whole-study context: Material from acute and convalescent COVID-19 was sourced from the United States, Italy and Spain.

In the original processing: Reference gene primer amplification gave nucleated cell count estimates. Clones were sequenced by immunoSEQ multiplex PCR, and TCRdb holds only the in-frame ones, with some missing. That table furnishes V, J and clone size, whereas the DNA furnished D and trimming. The table shows around 400,000 clones, with about 90% occurring only once. Unmatched junction bases numbered 7, after V lost 0 bases and J lost 2 bases. This CDR3 contains 15 residues. Germline V gene data show CDR1 as GTSNPN and CDR2 as SVGIG (reference sequence). This chain connects TRBV30 to TRBJ2-7; 7 nucleotides match TRBD1. The sample was peripheral blood. This TCR was recovered from a woman in her twenties or thirties with COVID-19, enrolled during active disease. This CDR3 is CAWSVGGRGPYEQYF. As DNA, the CDR3 is TGTGCCTGGAGTGTAGGGGGCAGGGGACCCTACGAGCAGTACTTC.